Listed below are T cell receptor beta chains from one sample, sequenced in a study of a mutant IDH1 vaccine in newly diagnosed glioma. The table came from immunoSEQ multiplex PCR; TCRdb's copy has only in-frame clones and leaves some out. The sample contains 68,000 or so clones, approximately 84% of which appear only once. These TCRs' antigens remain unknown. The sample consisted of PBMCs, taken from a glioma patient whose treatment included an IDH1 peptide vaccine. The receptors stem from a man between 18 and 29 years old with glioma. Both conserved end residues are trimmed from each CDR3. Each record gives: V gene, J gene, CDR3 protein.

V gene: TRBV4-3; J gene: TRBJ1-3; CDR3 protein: ASSQDGARVNTIY
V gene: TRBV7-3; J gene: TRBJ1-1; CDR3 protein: ASSLAGADEAF
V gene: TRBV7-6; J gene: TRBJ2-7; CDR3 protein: ASSLSKGGTEQY
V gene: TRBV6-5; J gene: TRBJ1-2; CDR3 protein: ASTRSQDNPNGYT
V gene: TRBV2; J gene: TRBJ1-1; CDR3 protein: ASSAQVYTEAF
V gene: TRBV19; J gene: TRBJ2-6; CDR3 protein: ASAVAGANVLT
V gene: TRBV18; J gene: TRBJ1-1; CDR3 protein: ASSPRGGEDTEAF
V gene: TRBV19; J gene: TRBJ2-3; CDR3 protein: ASSHMWQGLYTDTQY
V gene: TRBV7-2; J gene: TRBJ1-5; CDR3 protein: ASSLSPSGTTGAPQH
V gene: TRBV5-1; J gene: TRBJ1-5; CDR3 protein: ASSFRGGPGQPQH
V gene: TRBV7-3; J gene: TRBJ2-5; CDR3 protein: ASSTGTGAETQY
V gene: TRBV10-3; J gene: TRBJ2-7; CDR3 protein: AISDTWDSDSYEQY
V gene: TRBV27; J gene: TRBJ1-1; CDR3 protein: ASSLQVASTTIERVEAF
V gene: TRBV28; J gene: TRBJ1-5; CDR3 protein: ASSLGFMVGNQPQH
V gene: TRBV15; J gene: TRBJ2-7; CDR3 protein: ATSREEGEQY
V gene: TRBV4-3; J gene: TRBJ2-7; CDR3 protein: ASSQDISSGLSYEQY
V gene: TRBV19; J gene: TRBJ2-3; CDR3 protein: ASSIRLAGTTSTDTQY
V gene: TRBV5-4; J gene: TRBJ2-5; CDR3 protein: ASSGGLARQETQY
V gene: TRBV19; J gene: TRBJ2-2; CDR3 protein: ASRAAPGELF
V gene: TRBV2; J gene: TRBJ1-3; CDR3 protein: ASRGQGGGNTIY
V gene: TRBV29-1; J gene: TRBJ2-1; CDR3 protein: SVDREQF
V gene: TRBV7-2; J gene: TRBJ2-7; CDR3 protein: ASSFGGSRSYEQY
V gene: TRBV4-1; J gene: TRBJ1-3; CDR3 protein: ASSRDPWDSGNTIY
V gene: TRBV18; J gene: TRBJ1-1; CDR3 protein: ASSPGVQGREAF
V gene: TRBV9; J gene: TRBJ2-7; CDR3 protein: ASSVAYGSQYEQY
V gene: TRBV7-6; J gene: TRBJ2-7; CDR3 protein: ASSLGTGTRTYEQY
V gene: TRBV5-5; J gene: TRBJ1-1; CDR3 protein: ASSVGQGLNTEAF
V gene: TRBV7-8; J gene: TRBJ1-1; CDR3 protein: ASSPGAVGTEAF
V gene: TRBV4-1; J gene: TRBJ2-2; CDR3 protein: ASSQPGGPGELF
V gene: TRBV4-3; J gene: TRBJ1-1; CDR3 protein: ASSRSQGDGATEAF
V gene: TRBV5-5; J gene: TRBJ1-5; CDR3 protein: ASSPTGGRQPQH
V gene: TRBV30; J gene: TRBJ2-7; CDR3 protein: AWKGQGFYEQY
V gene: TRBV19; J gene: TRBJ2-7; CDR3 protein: ASSIFLGYEQY
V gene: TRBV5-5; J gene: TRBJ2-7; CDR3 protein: ASSSIRAAENEQY
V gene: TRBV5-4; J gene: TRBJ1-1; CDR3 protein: ASSLAGGGVHTEAF
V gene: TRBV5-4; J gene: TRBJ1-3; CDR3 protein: ASSKDRGGFTGNTIY
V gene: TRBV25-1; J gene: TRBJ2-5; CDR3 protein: ASREQGAGQTQY
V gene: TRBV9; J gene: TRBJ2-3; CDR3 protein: ASSVFGADTQY
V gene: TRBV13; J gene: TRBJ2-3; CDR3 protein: ASSLIGDTQY
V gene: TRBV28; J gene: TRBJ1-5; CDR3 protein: VSRGNNQPQH
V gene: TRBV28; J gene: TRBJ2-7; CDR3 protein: ASSSPTGAPYEQY
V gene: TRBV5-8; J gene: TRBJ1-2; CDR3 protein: ASSLEAGRSGYT